The clone carrying this T cell receptor (beta chain) was recorded many times. Its antigen remains unknown. CDR3 length equals 17 residues. The V gene end was trimmed by 1 base and the J gene end by 2 bases; junction bases not matched to a gene: 6. Unique molecular identifiers were present on cDNA, and template switching added a universal primer site. TCRdb redid the calling of the 5' RACE reads with MiXCR, one entry per CDR3 protein. The sample lists some 790,000 distinct CDR3 sequences; approximately 18% were seen once. The data are from a study of identical twins. Study observations and caveats: Cross-sectional statistical analysis, not tracking of the same donors, underpinned the conclusions.

The same sample was also used in a study of T cells expressing NK-cell markers.

The chain recombines TRBV12-3 or TRBV12-4 with TRBJ2-1, with TRBD2 matching 9 bases. The receptor was isolated from a woman in her late teens or twenties in good health. Sequences were obtained from PBMCs. The CDR3 loop is CASSLEFLAGTYNEQFF. CDR3 DNA: TGTGCCAGCAGTTTAGAGTTCCTAGCGGGAACCTACAATGAGCAGTTCTTC.